This TCR beta chain was obtained from a study of T-cell reconstitution after alpha-beta-depleted transplantation in children. Overall study findings and caveats: The origin of alpha-beta T cells about two months after transplant was reportedly several hundred expanded graft clones.

Unique molecular identifiers were incorporated when the TCRbeta library was constructed. TCRdb analysed the PCR reads with MiXCR anew, one entry per CDR3 protein. The table shows roughly 490,000 distinct CDR3 sequences, with more than 9.5% occurring only once. Germline assignment: CDR1 MDHEN and CDR2 SYDVKM. The CDR3 is 16 amino acids. V lost 3 bases to trimming and J lost 5 bases, with 19 bases between them. This clonotype was counted many times. No antigen is known for it. The specimen comprised PBMCs, mostly from graft donor cells, sampled 180 days after TCRalphabeta/CD19-depleted stem cell transplant. This chain connects TRBV28 to TRBJ2-5, with D tentatively TRBD2 (6 bases). The source of this sequence is a female patient aged 2-10 years who had a stem cell transplant for aplastic anemia, so the T cells may come from the graft donor. CDR3 residues: CASSLGGETSMETQYF. The CDR3, as DNA: TGTGCCAGCAGTTTGGGGGGAGAAACTTCGATGGAGACCCAGTACTTC. Full variable domain (missing parts from reference TRBV28 and TRBJ2-5): DVKVTQSSRYLVKRTGEKVFLECVQDMDHENMFWYRQDPGLGLRLIYFSYDVKMKEKGDIPEGYSVSREKKERFSLILESASTNQTSMYLCASSLGGETSMETQYFGPGTRLLVL.